This TCR beta chain was profiled in a study of T cell repertoires in cytomegalovirus infection. Turning to the study itself: Well-studied HLA-B-restricted epitopes and recently identified HLA-C-restricted epitopes of CMV were both used in the study. Study-wide points: The ex vivo response was dominated by HLA-C-restricted CMV-specific TCR beta clonotypes. Individuals carrying CMV plus the relevant HLA were identified by cumulative frequency of public TCR beta families.

This clonotype showed up just once. The antigen is unknown. CDR3 length: 15 amino acids. Germline V gene lookup returns CDR1 SGHRS and CDR2 YFSETQ. Trimming stripped 5 bases from V and 0 bases from J, with 12 bases between. TCRdb re-called the reads through MiXCR, storing one row per CDR3 protein. The sample gives 300,000 to 400,000 distinct CDR3 sequences, 29% of which show up once; 20% is in the top ten. Sequenced material: cultured PBMCs, taken from culture after CMV antigen stimulation. The clonotype originates from a human donor in good health (CMV status not recorded). Some clones in this sample may be carry-over from other donors' samples. The chain combines TRBV5-1 with TRBJ1-3; D call uncertain. The CDR3 sequence: CASSFQPASGNTIYF. The CDR3 region has the DNA TGCGCCAGCAGTTTTCAACCAGCCTCTGGAAACACCATATATTTT.